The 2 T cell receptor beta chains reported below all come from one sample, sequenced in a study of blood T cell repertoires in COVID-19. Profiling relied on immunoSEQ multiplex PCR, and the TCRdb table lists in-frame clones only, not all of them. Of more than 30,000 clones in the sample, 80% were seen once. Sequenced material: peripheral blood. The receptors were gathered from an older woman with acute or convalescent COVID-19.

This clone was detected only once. This chain's CDR3 is CASSLRTEGTSGGWDTDTQYF. DNA for the CDR3: TGTGCCAGCAGTCTACGAACAGAGGGGACTAGCGGGGGGTGGGACACAGATACGCAGTATTTT. The chain has TRBV27 and TRBJ2-3; 15 nucleotides line up with TRBD2. The CDR3 extends over 21 amino acids. Unmatched junction bases numbered 17, after V lost 5 bases and J lost 2 bases. Germline V gives CDR1 MNHEY, CDR2 SMNVEV (reference sequence).

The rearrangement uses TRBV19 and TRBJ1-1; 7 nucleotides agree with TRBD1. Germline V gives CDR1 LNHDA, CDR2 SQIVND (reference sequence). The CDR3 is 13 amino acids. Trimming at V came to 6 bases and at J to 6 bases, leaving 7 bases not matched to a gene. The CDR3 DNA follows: TGTGCCAGTAGCTTGACAGGGTATGCTGAAGCTTTCTTT. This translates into CASSLTGYAEAFF. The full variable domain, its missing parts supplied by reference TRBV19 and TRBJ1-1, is DGGITQSPKYLFRKEGQNVTLSCEQNLNHDAMYWYRQDPGQGLRLIYYSQIVNDFQKGDIAEGYSVSREKKESFPLTVTSAQKNPTAFYLCASSLTGYAEAFFGQGTRLTVV.